This T cell receptor beta chain came from a study of Ad26.COV2.S vaccination and SARS-CoV-2 variants. In the study overall: Participants got Ad26.COV2.S intramuscularly, once or twice 56 days apart. General study results and limits: Placebo recipients and vaccine recipients were similar in non-spike TCR breadth.

Per germline, CDR1 LGHDT and CDR2 YNNKEL (reference sequence). V was clipped by 1 base and J by 4 bases, with 10 bases between them. CDR3 length: 14 residues. Sequencing used immunoSEQ multiplex PCR; TCRdb keeps in-frame clones, though not all of them. Here the sample spans more than 300,000 clones, 86% being singletons. Indicated treatment: around 19 received Ad26.COV2.S at low or high dose, single or two shots; about 5 received placebo; per-sample allocation not given. Vaccine and placebo recipients were sampled on day 63 after the first injection. This clone turned up a few times. Antigen unknown. This clonotype was obtained from a person aged 18-65 years who received the Ad26.COV2.S COVID-19 vaccine or a placebo. Specimen: peripheral blood, collected in a trial of Ad26.COV2.S vaccine versus placebo. This rearrangement joins TRBV3-1 (or the pseudogene TRBV3-2) to TRBJ1-2; D is perhaps TRBD1 (6 bases). CDR3 sequence reads: CASSQGIGGYGYTF. For the CDR3, the DNA is TGTGCCAGCAGCCAAGGAATAGGGGGCTATGGCTACACCTTC.